These 29 T cell receptor beta chains came from one sample sequenced in a study of chemoradiotherapy in HPV16-positive cancers. Clones were read by immunoSEQ multiplex PCR, and TCRdb kept only the in-frame ones, dropping some. The sample shows 30,000 to 35,000 clones, roughly nine tenths of them seen only once. Source: blood, taken from a patient who underwent chemoradiotherapy. The receptors shown here come from a human donor with HPV-associated anogenital cancer.

The genes are TRBV6-4 and TRBJ1-1, with D hard to call. Germline lookup yields CDR1 MRHNA and CDR2 SNTAGT. The CDR3 consists of 8 residues. The CDR3 nucleotides read TGTGCGCGGGCAGGAGCTTTCTTT. It codes for CARAGAFF.

The chain joins TRBV10-1 to TRBJ2-3, with 7 positions matching TRBD1. The germline V gene encodes CDR1 WNHNN and CDR2 SYGVQD (reference sequence). This CDR3 has 13 residues. Trimming removed 6 bases from V and 4 bases from J; junction bases left unmatched: 4. CDR3 in amino acids: CASSGTVADTQYF. CDR3 nucleotide sequence: TGCGCCAGCAGCGGGACAGTGGCAGATACGCAGTATTTT.

V and J are TRBV9 and TRBJ1-1, with a possible D match to TRBD1 (5 bases). The V end was cut by 3 bases, the J end by 4 bases, with 13 bases between. The CDR3 consists of 14 residues. Germline V gives CDR1 SGDLS, CDR2 YYNGEE. In DNA, the CDR3 is TGTGCCAGCAGCGAGATGGGGGGAGGCACTGAAGCTTTCTTT. Protein sequence: CASSEMGGGTEAFF.

This sequence joins TRBV5-1 and TRBJ2-5, with 8 bases aligning to TRBD2. Germline CDR1 and CDR2: SGHRS and YFSETQ. J gave up 3 bases and V 0 bases, and 1 base lay outside the gene matches. The CDR3 covers 14 residues. The CDR3 is CASSLVTSEETQYF. The CDR3 DNA is TGCGCCAGCAGCTTGGTGACTAGCGAAGAGACCCAGTACTTC.

The gene calls are TRBV5-5 and TRBJ1-2; TRBD1 might be the D (5 bases). This CDR3 comprises 15 residues. CDR1 SGHKS and CDR2 YYEKEE come from the germline V gene (reference sequence). V was shortened by 0 bases and J by 7 bases, with 16 bases between the two germline ends. The DNA of the CDR3 is TGTGCCAGCAGCTTGGAGCTTAGCAGGGTTTCTGGCTACACCTTC. This gives the protein CASSLELSRVSGYTF. Variable domain in full (rest from reference TRBV5-5 and TRBJ1-2): DAGVTQSPTHLIKTRGQQVTLRCSPISGHKSVSWYQQVLGQGPQFIFQYYEKEERGRGNFPDRFSARQFPNYSSELNVNALLLGDSALYLCASSLELSRVSGYTFGSGTRLTVV.

CDR3 DNA sequence: TGCAGCGCTATAGGATCGGGGGGTAGGCCCTGGGAGCAGTACTTC. This encodes CSAIGSGGRPWEQYF. This chain uses TRBV29-1 with TRBJ2-7, with 7 bases matching TRBD2. Germline V gene data show CDR1 as SQVTM and CDR2 as ANQGSEA. Trimming cost V 7 bases and J 7 bases; bases outside gene matches: 19. CDR3 length: 15 residues.

The rearrangement joins TRBV29-1 to TRBJ2-7; maybe TRBD1 (6 bases). Deletions cut 1 base from V and 3 bases from J, with 13 bases between. The CDR3 is 14 residues long. CDR1 is SQVTM, CDR2 ANQGSEA, per germline. The DNA of the CDR3 is TGCAGCGTTGAAGGCCAGGACAGCTACTACGAGCAGTACTTC. Translation: CSVEGQDSYYEQYF.

The V gene is TRBV27, the J gene TRBJ2-7, with a possible D match to TRBD2 (5 bases). Germline V gene sequence: CDR1 MNHEY, CDR2 SMNVEV (reference sequence). V lost 3 bases, J lost 7 bases, and 16 bases lay in between. The CDR3 consists of 14 residues. The CDR3 DNA reads TGTGCCAGCAGTTTCTGGGCCCCACGGAGGGAGCAGTACTTC. Its translation is CASSFWAPRREQYF.

The chain uses TRBV9 and TRBJ2-3; no clear D. V gave up 1 base and J gave up 3 bases, with 3 bases separating them. The length of the CDR3 is 12 residues. Germline-derived CDR1 and CDR2 are SGDLS and YYNGEE. CDR3 sequence (DNA): TGTGCCAGCAGCGTACGTACAGATACGCAGTATTTT. This codes for CASSVRTDTQYF. Full variable domain (remainder filled in from reference TRBV9 and TRBJ2-3): DSGVTQTPKHLITATGQRVTLRCSPRSGDLSVYWYQQSLDQGLQFLIQYYNGEERAKGNILERFSAQQFPDLHSELNLSSLELGDSALYFCASSVRTDTQYFGPGTRLTVL.

The chain is built from TRBV6-4 and TRBJ2-2; 9 nucleotides match TRBD1. This CDR3 comprises 16 residues. Germline values: CDR1 MRHNA, CDR2 SNTAGT. V lost 5 bases and J lost 5; bases outside the gene matches: 9. The CDR3 loop reads CASSRTGATSTGELFF. DNA of the CDR3: TGTGCCAGCAGTCGGACAGGGGCGACGAGTACCGGGGAGCTGTTTTTT.

J is TRBJ2-5 and V is TRBV4-3; 8 bases agree with TRBD2. CDR3 length: 16 amino acids. V shed 3 bases and J 5 bases; nucleotides not matched to a gene: 11. Germline CDR1 reads LGHNA; CDR2 reads YSLEER. The CDR3 DNA reads TGCGCCAGCAGCCACCTGAGGAGCGGGAGAGAGGAGACCCAGTACTTC. Translating it yields CASSHLRSGREETQYF.

This clone appeared once. The chain couples TRBV4-1 to TRBJ2-7, with 8 positions matching TRBD1. CDR1 is MGHRA and CDR2 is YSYEKL in the germline V gene. Trimming took 1 base from V and 6 from J; bases not matched to a gene: 8. This CDR3 is built from 15 residues. DNA for the CDR3: TGCGCCAGCAGCCAAGCCGGACAGGGAGAGGCCGAGCAGTACTTC. Translation gives CASSQAGQGEAEQYF.

V is TRBV30 and J is TRBJ1-5; the D gene is possibly TRBD1 (6 bases). The CDR3 contains 13 residues. Germline-derived CDR1 and CDR2 are GTSNPN and SVGIG (reference sequence). Trimming stripped 5 bases from V and 4 bases from J, with 12 bases between. In DNA, the CDR3 is TGTGCCTGGGCAGGGGACGTAAATCAGCCCCAGCATTTT. It is translated as CAWAGDVNQPQHF.

The chain is built from TRBV9 and TRBJ1-1; D remains ambiguous. The V end lost 4 bases, the J end lost 0 bases, and 10 bases lay between the germline ends. Germline lookup yields CDR1 SGDLS and CDR2 YYNGEE. CDR3 length equals 14 residues. The CDR3: CASSLEVMNTEAFF. The CDR3 bases are TGTGCCAGCAGCTTGGAGGTTATGAACACTGAAGCTTTCTTT. Supplemented by reference TRBV9 and TRBJ1-1, the full variable domain reads DSGVTQTPKHLITATGQRVTLRCSPRSGDLSVYWYQQSLDQGLQFLIQYYNGEERAKGNILERFSAQQFPDLHSELNLSSLELGDSALYFCASSLEVMNTEAFFGQGTRLTVV.

The chain joins TRBV21-1 to TRBJ2-7; the table assigns TRBD2, which was not confirmed against the DNA. TRBV21-1 is a pseudogene segment. This CDR3 has 17 amino acids. This chain's CDR3 is CASSKPKDPGGSHEQYF. DNA of the CDR3: TGTGCCAGCAGCAAACCAAAAGACCCCGGGGGGTCCCACGAGCAGTACTTC.

The chain links TRBV18 to TRBJ1-2, with D unclear. The CDR3 has 12 amino acids. Germline V gene sequence: CDR1 KGHSH, CDR2 LQKENI. V lost 2 bases and J 4 bases, leaving 5 bases between the germline ends. The DNA for the CDR3 is TGTGCCAGCTCACCAGCTAGCTATGGCTACACCTTC. Translation gives CASSPASYGYTF. The full variable domain, with the rest looked up from reference TRBV18 and TRBJ1-2, is NAGVMQNPRHLVRRRGQEARLRCSPMKGHSHVYWYRQLPEEGLKFMVYLQKENIIDESGMPKERFSAEFPKEGPSILRIQQVVRGDSAAYFCASSPASYGYTFGSGTRLTVV.

V gene TRBV5-1 combines with J gene TRBJ2-7; TRBD2 matches at 10 bases. Germline values: CDR1 SGHRS, CDR2 YFSETQ. Trimming cost V 0 bases and J 5 bases; bases outside gene matches: 5. The CDR3 contains 15 residues. CDR3 coding DNA: TGCGCCAGCAGCTTGGAACTAGCGGGAAGGAACGAGCAGTACTTC. Its translation: CASSLELAGRNEQYF.

This chain connects TRBV9 to TRBJ2-7; maybe TRBD2 (6 bases). Germline CDR1 reads SGDLS; CDR2 reads YYNGEE. The V gene lost 0 bases and the J gene lost 5 bases, with 12 bases spanning the gap. The CDR3 contains 14 residues. The CDR3 spells CASSVGDSKHEQYF. The CDR3 DNA reads as TGTGCCAGCAGCGTAGGGGACTCGAAGCACGAGCAGTACTTC.

The rearrangement uses TRBV6-5 and TRBJ2-2, with 8 bases that match TRBD2. The CDR3 runs 15 residues. Losses at the gene ends were 6 bases for V and 6 bases for J; bases not matched to a gene: 9. The germline gives CDR1 MNHEY, CDR2 SVGAGI. For the CDR3, the DNA is TGTGCCAGCAGCCCCGGGGGGGCGGAATCCGGGGAGCTGTTTTTT. Translation gives CASSPGGAESGELFF.

The genes are TRBV30 and TRBJ2-1, with 9 bases aligning to TRBD1. From germline, CDR1 is GTSNPN and CDR2 SVGIG (reference sequence). The CDR3 spans 14 residues. Germline trimming cut 5 bases from V and 12 bases from J; bases unmatched to any gene: 14. CDR3 coding DNA: TGTGCCTGGCAGGGACAGGGCTTCGGGGGAATGCAGTTCTTC. Translating gives CAWQGQGFGGMQFF.

This clone was found a few times. The V gene is TRBV12-5, the J gene TRBJ2-7; D gene uncertain. Deletions cut 7 bases from V and 6 bases from J, with 13 bases between. Germline lookup yields CDR1 LGHNT and CDR2 FRNRAP. This CDR3 contains 12 residues. The CDR3 sequence: CASDSELSEQYF. The CDR3 DNA sequence: TGTGCTAGTGATTCGGAGCTCTCCGAGCAGTACTTC.

Points on this clone: One end of the junction does not line up with germline, which may come from a read error. This chain joins TRBV7-7 and TRBJ2-5; tentatively, D is TRBD2 (5 bases). In germline, CDR1 is SSHAT, CDR2 FNYEAQ (reference sequence). The CDR3 totals 15 residues. CDR3 DNA: TGTGCTAGCAGCTTAGCAGCGGCATCCCAAGAGACCCAGTACTTC. It is translated as CASSLAAASQETQYF.

The chain is built from TRBV5-6 and TRBJ2-6; D gene unclear. CDR3 size: 16 residues. Germline V gene sequence: CDR1 SGHDT, CDR2 YYEEEE. Deletions cut 0 bases from V and 0 bases from J, with 7 bases between. CDR3 coding DNA: TGTGCCAGCAGCTTGGGACTGATCTCTGGGGCCAACGTCCTGACTTTC. As protein: CASSLGLISGANVLTF.

V gene TRBV6-1 combines with J gene TRBJ1-1; D is uncertain. CDR3 size: 13 residues. Looked up from germline, CDR1 is MNHNS and CDR2 is SASEGT. V lost 6 bases, J lost 4 bases, and 12 bases lay in between. The CDR3 bases are TGTGCCAGCAGCGCCCTTGGGGTCACTGAAGCTTTCTTT. It yields the protein CASSALGVTEAFF.

J is TRBJ2-6 and V is TRBV5-1; 8 nucleotides match TRBD1. Germline loops: CDR1 SGHRS, CDR2 YFSETQ. J gave up 3 bases and V 4 bases, and 9 bases lay outside the gene matches. The CDR3 is 17 amino acids. The CDR3 nucleotides are TGCGCCAGCAGCGCTAGTCAGGGGGCCCGTGGGGCCAACGTCCTGACTTTC. This translates into CASSASQGARGANVLTF. Together with reference TRBV5-1 and TRBJ2-6, the CDR3 gives the full variable domain: KAGVTQTPRYLIKTRGQQVTLSCSPISGHRSVSWYQQTPGQGLQFLFEYFSETQRNKGNFPGRFSGRQFSNSRSEMNVSTLELGDSALYLCASSASQGARGANVLTFGAGSRLTVL.

The CDR3 bases are TGTGCCAGTAGTATAAAGGGATTTGGAGAAAAACTGTTTTTT. It yields the protein CASSIKGFGEKLFF. This chain joins TRBV19 and TRBJ1-4; no reliable D call. Germline V gene lookup returns CDR1 LNHDA and CDR2 SQIVND (reference sequence). The V end lost 2 bases, the J end lost 8 bases, and 12 bases lay between the germline ends. The CDR3 is 14 residues long.

V is TRBV19 and J is TRBJ1-2; 9 bases are shared with TRBD1. The CDR3 contains 15 residues. The ends lost 10 bases at V and 0 bases at J; junction bases unmatched: 9. The germline V gene has CDR1 LNHDA and CDR2 SQIVND (reference sequence). The chain's CDR3 is CATYIDRGSNYGYTF. As DNA, the CDR3 is TGTGCCACTTATATCGACAGGGGGTCTAACTATGGCTACACCTTC.

The V call is TRBV7-2, the J call TRBJ2-1; D uncertain. The CDR3 contains 13 residues. Germline loops: CDR1 SGHTA, CDR2 FQGNSA. Trimming removed 7 bases at V and 9 bases at J, with 16 bases between. CDR3 sequence: CASTFGIGLEQFF. In DNA form, the CDR3 reads TGTGCCAGCACCTTTGGGATAGGGCTTGAGCAGTTCTTC.

The chain couples TRBV6-4 to TRBJ2-3; 8 bases are a match to TRBD2. Germline V gene lookup returns CDR1 MRHNA and CDR2 SNTAGT. Trimming removed 5 bases from V and 3 bases from J; junction bases left unmatched: 4. The CDR3 consists of 14 residues. In DNA form, the CDR3 reads TGTGCCAGCAGTCCAGGACTAGCTACAGATACGCAGTATTTT. This sequence encodes CASSPGLATDTQYF.